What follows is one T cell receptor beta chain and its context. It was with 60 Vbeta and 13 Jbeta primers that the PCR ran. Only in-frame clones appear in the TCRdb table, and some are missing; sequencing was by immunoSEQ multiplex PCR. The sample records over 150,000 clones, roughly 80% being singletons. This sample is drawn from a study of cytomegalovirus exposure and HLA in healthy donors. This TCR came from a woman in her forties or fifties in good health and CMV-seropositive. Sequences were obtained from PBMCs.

The DNA of the CDR3 is TGTGCCAGCAGCTTACAGGGGCCTGGGGCCAACGTCCTGACTTTC. Translating it yields CASSLQGPGANVLTF. This chain joins TRBV7-2 and TRBJ2-6, with D possibly being TRBD1 (6 bases). Germline-derived CDR1 and CDR2 are SGHTA and FQGNSA. Trimming took off 2 bases at V and 2 bases at J, with 7 bases between the two ends. This CDR3 region has 15 residues.